The 14 T cell receptor beta chains presented below share a single source sample, sequenced in a study of T cell responses to AZD1222 COVID-19 vaccine. The protocol was immunoSEQ multiplex PCR, while the TCRdb copy is restricted to in-frame clones and leaves out a portion. Among around 78,000 clones listed, 75% to 95% were seen once. This specimen consisted of peripheral blood, obtained on day 0 of MenACWY control vaccination. The receptor set was obtained from an adult in good health.

This sequence joins TRBV25-1 and TRBJ2-7; 9 positions match TRBD1. The germline CDR1 and CDR2 sequences are MGHDK and SYGVNS. V shed 2 bases, J shed 5 bases, and the junction held 10 bases outside the gene matches. The CDR3 consists of 16 residues. CDR3 sequence: CASSEGGSQGAHEQYF. CDR3 in DNA: TGTGCCAGCAGTGAAGGGGGGTCACAGGGGGCCCACGAGCAGTACTTC.

The chain combines TRBV27 with TRBJ1-5; TRBD1 might be the D (5 bases). The CDR3 sequence is 13 residues long. Trimming took 5 bases from V and 6 from J, leaving 11 bases between them. Germline assignment: CDR1 MNHEY and CDR2 SMNVEV (reference sequence). The CDR3 loop is CASSQGLSQPQHF. The CDR3, as DNA: TGTGCCAGCAGTCAGGGTTTAAGTCAGCCCCAGCATTTT.

V usage is TRBV6-5 and J usage is TRBJ2-2, with D possibly TRBD2 on 5 matching bases. V was clipped by 6 bases and J by 10 bases, with 9 bases between them. CDR1 and CDR2 (germline): MNHEY, SVGAGI. The CDR3 sequence is 11 residues long. The CDR3 is CASSRTAELFF. The CDR3 nucleotides are TGTGCCAGCAGCCGGACTGCGGAGCTGTTTTTT.

The rearrangement joins TRBV5-1 to TRBJ2-2, with 9 bases identical to TRBD1. This CDR3 has 15 residues. V lost 4 bases and J lost 4; bases outside the gene matches: 5. Germline-derived CDR1 and CDR2 are SGHRS and YFSETQ. The CDR3 sequence is CASSLEGQGTGELFF. The CDR3 DNA is TGCGCCAGCAGCCTTGAGGGACAGGGCACCGGGGAGCTGTTTTTT.

The V gene is TRBV2, the J gene TRBJ1-1, with D perhaps matching TRBD1 (5 bases). The germline V and J ends were trimmed by 3 bases and 10 bases, with 9 bases remaining between them. CDR1 and CDR2 from the germline V gene are SNHLY and FYNNEI. CDR3 length equals 11 residues. Here the CDR3 DNA reads TGTGCCAGCAGTGAGGGGCTTCGAGCTTTCTTT. It codes for CASSEGLRAFF. Full variable domain (outside the CDR3, taken from reference TRBV2 and TRBJ1-1): EPEVTQTPSHQVTQMGQEVILRCVPISNHLYFYWYRQILGQKVEFLVSFYNNEISEKSEIFDDQFSVERPDGSNFTLKIRSTKLEDSAMYFCASSEGLRAFFGQGTRLTVV.

This rearrangement joins TRBV12-1 to TRBJ1-2. TRBV12-1 is an annotated pseudogene. This CDR3 contains 19 residues. The CDR3 DNA is TGTGCCAGCAGCACGACCCTTGGGACCGGGGGTGTGGGTAACTATGGCTACACCTTC. It encodes CASSTTLGTGGVGNYGYTF.

The chain uses TRBV27 and TRBJ2-3, with 7 bases that match TRBD2. V shed 4 bases, J shed 4 bases, and the junction held 11 bases outside the gene matches. Germline V gives CDR1 MNHEY, CDR2 SMNVEV (reference sequence). CDR3 length equals 16 residues. In DNA, the CDR3 is TGTGCCAGCAGTTACCGGGGAGGCGGGAGCTCAGATACGCAGTATTTT. Its translation is CASSYRGGGSSDTQYF.

This sequence joins TRBV10-2 and TRBJ2-5; 12 positions match TRBD2. This CDR3 contains 16 residues. Looked up from germline, CDR1 is WSHSY and CDR2 is SAAADI. J was trimmed by 4 bases and V by 6 bases; bases with no gene match: 9. The CDR3 nucleotides are TGCGCCAGCAGGCCCGAGACTAGCGGGAGTTCAGAGACCCAGTACTTC. Its translation: CASRPETSGSSETQYF.

The CDR3: CASSENRWAPYEQYF. CDR3 sequence (DNA): TGTGCCAGCAGTGAAAACCGGTGGGCCCCGTACGAGCAGTACTTC. The chain is built from TRBV6-1 and TRBJ2-7; D ambiguous. Trimming stripped 2 bases from V and 4 bases from J, with 15 bases between. The CDR3 consists of 15 residues. Germline V gene data show CDR1 as MNHNS and CDR2 as SASEGT.

The CDR3 coding sequence is TGTGCCACCAGCAGAGAAGGACTAGCGCTAACAGATACGCAGTATTTT. It encodes CATSREGLALTDTQYF. The gene calls are TRBV15 and TRBJ2-3, with 9 bases fitting TRBD2. The CDR3 length is 16 residues. CDR1 and CDR2 from the germline V gene are LNHNV and YYDKDF (reference sequence). V lost 0 bases to trimming and J lost 3 bases; unmatched junction nucleotides: 4.

The V and J genes are TRBV5-4 and TRBJ1-2; D is unclear. The CDR3 spans 13 residues. Trimming pared 4 bases from V and 8 bases from J, leaving 15 bases between. Germline V gives CDR1 SGHNT, CDR2 YYREEE (reference sequence). The CDR3 loop reads CASSLVDERGYTF. As DNA, the CDR3 is TGTGCCAGCAGCCTCGTGGATGAAAGGGGCTACACCTTC.

The chain joins TRBV2 to TRBJ1-3; the D is unclear. The germline V gene encodes CDR1 SNHLY and CDR2 FYNNEI. The CDR3 consists of 13 residues. Trimming left V 1 base short and J 1 base short, with 2 bases between. The CDR3 DNA reads TGTGCCAGCAGTGAAGAATCTGGAAACACCATATATTTT. Protein: CASSEESGNTIYF.

This chain connects TRBV5-4 to TRBJ2-1; D is possibly TRBD1 (5 bases). The CDR3 runs to 13 residues. The germline gives CDR1 SGHNT, CDR2 YYREEE (reference sequence). V dropped 4 bases and J dropped 8 bases, with 13 bases sitting between them. The DNA for the CDR3 is TGTGCCAGCAGCCAGGGCTCTCCGGATGAGCAGTTCTTC. Its protein product is CASSQGSPDEQFF.

V is TRBV18 and J is TRBJ1-2; TRBD1 might be the D (5 bases). This CDR3 contains 14 residues. V lost 3 bases, J lost 4 bases, and 12 bases lay in between. The germline V gene encodes CDR1 KGHSH and CDR2 LQKENI. The CDR3 region has the DNA TGTGCCAGCTCACCTGGGGACGGAGTCTATGGCTACACCTTC. Residues: CASSPGDGVYGYTF.